This T cell receptor beta chain was retrieved from a study of blood T cell repertoires in COVID-19. Study summary: The samples span acute and convalescent COVID-19 from the United States, Italy and Spain.

Only in-frame clones appear in the TCRdb table, and some are missing; sequencing was by immunoSEQ multiplex PCR. The data contain 200,000 to 250,000 clones, approximately 90% of them seen just once; the ten biggest clones take up around 2.2%. This CDR3 comprises 13 residues. The V gene's germline CDR1 is MNHEY and CDR2 SVGAGI. V dropped 6 bases and J dropped 4; count of bases not matched to a gene: 6. The sample comprised peripheral blood. The gene calls are TRBV6-5 and TRBJ2-7; 7 nucleotides align to TRBD1. This receptor was taken from a young man who had recovered from COVID-19. The CDR3 protein is CASRQAGGYEQYF. DNA of the CDR3: TGTGCCAGCAGGCAAGCAGGGGGTTACGAGCAGTACTTC.